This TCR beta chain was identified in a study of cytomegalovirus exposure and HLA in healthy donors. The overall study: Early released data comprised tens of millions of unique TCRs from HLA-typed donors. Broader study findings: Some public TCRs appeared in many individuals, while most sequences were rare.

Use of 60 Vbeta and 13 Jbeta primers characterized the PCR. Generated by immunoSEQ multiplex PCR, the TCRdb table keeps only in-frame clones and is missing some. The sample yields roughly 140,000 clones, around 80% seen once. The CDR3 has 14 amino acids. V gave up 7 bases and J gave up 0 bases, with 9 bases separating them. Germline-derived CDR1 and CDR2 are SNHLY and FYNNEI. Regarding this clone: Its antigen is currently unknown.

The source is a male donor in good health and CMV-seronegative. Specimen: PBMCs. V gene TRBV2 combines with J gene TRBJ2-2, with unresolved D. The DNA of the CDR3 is TGTGCCAGCAATATGGCCGCGAACACCGGGGAGCTGTTTTTT. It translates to CASNMAANTGELFF.